Detailed here is one TCR beta chain. The antigen is undetermined. Using immunoSEQ multiplex PCR, the repertoire was profiled, and TCRdb retains in-frame clones only, with some absent. Here the sample spans under 110,000 clones, roughly 87% being singletons. The data originate from a study of T cell responses to AZD1222 COVID-19 vaccine. Study-level results: Baseline serology detected seropositivity in only 6 or 7 AZD1222 recipients.

The CDR3 covers 14 residues. CDR1 SEHNR and CDR2 FQNEAQ come from the germline V gene (reference sequence). Trimming stripped 0 bases from V and 2 bases from J, with 6 bases between. The source of this sequence is an adult in good health. V is TRBV7-9 and J is TRBJ2-3; possible D gene TRBD2, 5 bases. Here the sequenced sample was peripheral blood, taken on day 0 of AZD1222 vaccination. For the CDR3, the DNA is TGTGCCAGCAGCTTAGCTAGCGACACAGATACGCAGTATTTT. The encoded protein is CASSLASDTDTQYF.